This is a list of T cell receptor beta chains from one sample in a study of cytomegalovirus exposure and HLA in healthy donors. Here immunoSEQ multiplex PCR was the method, and the copy in TCRdb shows in-frame clones only, minus some. Of about 150,000 clones in the sample, about 80% were seen once. The sequencing sample was made of PBMCs. The receptors derive from a woman aged 50 to 60 in good health and CMV-seropositive. Both conserved end residues are part of each CDR3. The D gene is left open where the match is weak. Part of the rows lack a size; the others show once, few, many or a class for expanded clones.

len	v_gene	j_gene	abundance	d_gene	CDR3aa	CDR3nt
14	TRBV5-1	TRBJ2-1	.	.	CASSLAGGINEQFF	TGCGCCAGCAGCTTAGCAGGGGGGATCAATGAGCAGTTCTTC
15	TRBV7-8	TRBJ1-6	.	.	CASSLETAYNSPLHF	TGTGCCAGCAGCTTAGAGACAGCCTATAATTCACCCCTCCACTTT
14	TRBV4-1	TRBJ2-3	.	TRBD2	CASSNGGAGDTQYF	TGCGCCAGCAGCAACGGGGGGGCGGGAGATACGCAGTATTTT
17	TRBV5-1	TRBJ2-7	.	TRBD2	CASSLGLAGAASYEQYF	TGCGCCAGCAGCCTGGGACTAGCGGGGGCAGCTTCCTACGAGCAGTACTTC
18	TRBV11-1	TRBJ1-5	.	TRBD1	CASSLSPPTGISNQPQHF	TGTGCCAGCAGCTTATCTCCACCGACAGGGATTAGCAATCAGCCCCAGCATTTT
12	TRBV10-3	TRBJ1-2	once	.	CAISETNYGYTF	TGTGCCATCAGCGAGACAAACTATGGCTACACCTTC
16	TRBV6-5	TRBJ2-1	.	.	CASSFYWRGDYNEQFF	TGTGCCAGCAGTTTCTACTGGCGGGGCGACTACAATGAGCAGTTCTTC
15	TRBV2	TRBJ2-7	.	TRBD2	CASTSGGAGFDEQYF	TGTGCCAGCACTAGCGGGGGGGCCGGATTCGACGAGCAGTACTTC
16	TRBV21-1	TRBJ2-7	few	.	CASSAGQGTKGNEQYF	TGTGCCAGCAGCGCGGGACAGGGGACAAAAGGTAACGAGCAGTACTTC
16	TRBV9	TRBJ1-6	.	.	CASSVGGLKNNSPLHF	TGTGCCAGCAGCGTAGGGGGACTGAAAAATAATTCACCCCTCCACTTT
16	TRBV15	TRBJ2-3	.	.	CATSRAPGWGSDTQYF	TGTGCCACCAGCAGAGCCCCAGGGTGGGGTTCCGATACGCAGTATTTT
12	TRBV28	TRBJ2-1	.	.	CASSFSSGEQFF	TGTGCCAGCAGCTTTAGCAGCGGTGAGCAGTTCTTC
15	TRBV6-5	TRBJ1-6	.	TRBD1	CASRLPGQGNSPLHF	TGTGCCAGCAGACTACCGGGACAGGGAAATTCACCCCTCCACTTT
16	TRBV11-2	TRBJ2-3	.	TRBD1	CASSLGTGRISDTQYF	TGTGCCAGCAGCCTCGGGACAGGGAGGATTTCAGATACGCAGTATTTT
13	TRBV7-9	TRBJ1-2	once	.	CASSFGGVDGYTF	TGTGCCAGCAGCTTCGGGGGGGTAGATGGCTACACCTTC
13	TRBV30	TRBJ1-1	.	.	CAWSGRVGGEAFF	TGTGCCTGGAGTGGCAGGGTGGGGGGTGAAGCTTTCTTT
14	TRBV6-1	TRBJ2-4	.	.	CASSVSVAKNIQYF	TGTGCCAGCAGTGTCAGTGTGGCCAAAAACATTCAGTACTTC
17	TRBV5-6	TRBJ1-1	.	TRBD1	CASSSRDSRLSNTEAFF	TGTGCCAGCAGCTCAAGGGACAGCCGCCTGTCGAACACTGAAGCTTTCTTT
11	TRBV10-3	TRBJ1-1	.	.	CAIRGGTEAFF	TGTGCCATCAGGGGGGGGACTGAAGCTTTCTTT
14	TRBV5-6	TRBJ2-2	.	TRBD2	CASSRTSATGELFF	TGTGCCAGCAGCCGAACTAGCGCAACCGGGGAGCTGTTTTTT
14	TRBV15	TRBJ2-7	.	.	CATSRDNGAYEQYF	TGTGCCACCAGCAGAGATAACGGAGCCTACGAGCAGTACTTC
15	TRBV12-5	TRBJ1-3	once	.	CASGLVRRAGNTIYF	TGTGCTAGTGGTTTGGTACGGAGGGCTGGAAACACCATATATTTT
15	TRBV9	TRBJ2-1	once	.	CASSEQGSLYNEQFF	TGTGCCAGCAGCGAACAGGGTTCCCTCTACAATGAGCAGTTCTTC
14	TRBV2	TRBJ1-2	.	.	CASSEEQGSYGYTF	TGTGCCAGCAGTGAAGAGCAGGGGTCCTATGGCTACACCTTC
15	TRBV5-6	TRBJ2-5	.	.	CASSLIAGKLGTQYF	TGTGCCAGCAGCCTCATTGCCGGGAAATTGGGGACCCAGTACTTC
16	TRBV4-3	TRBJ2-3	.	.	CASSQFLGGAEDTQYF	TGCGCCAGCAGCCAATTCCTGGGGGGGGCGGAAGATACGCAGTATTTT
18	TRBV19	TRBJ1-1	.	.	CASSIDPIRVAKNTEAFF	TGTGCCAGTAGTATAGATCCAATCAGGGTGGCGAAGAACACTGAAGCTTTCTTT
15	TRBV9	TRBJ2-2	.	.	CASSSRARNTGELFF	TGTGCCAGCAGCTCCAGGGCCAGGAACACCGGGGAGCTGTTTTTT
15	TRBV2	TRBJ1-2	.	TRBD1	CASSGGQGENYGYTF	TGTGCCAGCAGTGGGGGACAGGGAGAAAACTATGGCTACACCTTC
14	TRBV9	TRBJ2-3	.	TRBD2	CASGAGTGTDTQYF	TGTGCCAGCGGAGCGGGGACTGGCACAGATACGCAGTATTTT
15	TRBV5-1	TRBJ2-2	few	.	CASSLGVSWTGELFF	TGCGCCAGCAGCTTGGGGGTTAGCTGGACCGGGGAGCTGTTTTTT
15	TRBV4-1	TRBJ1-2	.	.	CASSPTTAPDYGYTF	TGCGCCAGCAGCCCCACAACAGCTCCCGACTATGGCTACACCTTC
12	TRBV11-2	TRBJ1-1	.	.	CASSLSGAEAFF	TGTGCCAGCAGCTTATCCGGGGCTGAAGCTTTCTTT
15	TRBV4-3	TRBJ1-1	.	.	CASSQVQGKGTEAFF	TGCGCCAGCAGCCAAGTACAGGGCAAGGGGACTGAAGCTTTCTTT
15	TRBV10-1	TRBJ2-1	.	TRBD2	CASSEGTSGGYEQFF	TGCGCCAGCAGTGAAGGGACTAGCGGGGGTTATGAGCAGTTCTTC
16	TRBV9	TRBJ2-3	.	TRBD2	CASSVSAGRSTDTQYF	TGTGCCAGCAGCGTATCAGCGGGGCGTAGCACAGATACGCAGTATTTT
14	TRBV7-2	TRBJ1-5	.	.	CASSLDRGNQPQHF	TGTGCCAGCAGCTTAGACAGGGGCAATCAGCCCCAGCATTTT
12	TRBV10-3	TRBJ1-2	once	.	CAMSGANYGYTF	TGTGCCATGTCGGGGGCTAACTATGGCTACACCTTC
12	TRBV5-1	TRBJ1-1	.	.	CASSSGQREAFF	TGCGCCAGCAGCTCCGGACAGAGAGAAGCTTTCTTT
13	TRBV9	TRBJ2-5	.	.	CASSSWTEETQYF	TGTGCCAGCAGCTCGTGGACAGAAGAGACCCAGTACTTC
16	TRBV27	TRBJ2-5	few	TRBD2	CASRTYGAGGQETQYF	TGTGCCAGCAGGACATACGGGGCGGGGGGCCAAGAGACCCAGTACTTC
13	TRBV23-1	TRBJ2-3	.	.	CASSQHYTDTQYF	TGCGCCAGCAGTCAACACTACACAGATACGCAGTATTTT
18	TRBV30	TRBJ2-7	few	TRBD1	CAWSPHPSGRGLSYEQYF	TGTGCCTGGAGTCCTCACCCCTCGGGCAGGGGGCTCTCCTACGAGCAGTACTTC
15	TRBV30	TRBJ1-4	once	.	CAWSEGQSTNEKLFF	TGTGCCTGGAGTGAAGGACAGTCAACTAATGAAAAACTGTTTTTT
12	TRBV2	TRBJ1-1	.	TRBD1	CASSWDRGQAFF	TGTGCCAGCAGTTGGGACAGAGGCCAAGCTTTCTTT
15	TRBV28	TRBJ1-4	.	.	CASSPAGAINEKLFF	TGTGCCAGCAGTCCCGCAGGGGCCATTAATGAAAAACTGTTTTTT
13	TRBV6-5	TRBJ2-3	once	.	CASSLPGTDTQYF	TGTGCCAGCAGTCTTCCGGGCACAGATACGCAGTATTTT
16	TRBV19	TRBJ1-5	.	.	CASSLATGNFNQPQHF	TGTGCCAGTAGTCTCGCAACAGGGAATTTCAATCAGCCCCAGCATTTT
15	TRBV11-1	TRBJ2-3	.	.	CASSQSLGAGDTQYF	TGTGCCAGCAGCCAGTCTTTGGGGGCCGGGGATACGCAGTATTTT
15	TRBV5-8	TRBJ1-5	.	.	CASTPEDNFDQPQHF	TGTGCCAGCACCCCTGAGGACAACTTCGATCAGCCCCAGCATTTT
13	TRBV27	TRBJ1-4	.	.	CASKAGVSEKLFF	TGTGCCAGCAAGGCAGGGGTTAGTGAAAAACTGTTTTTT
15	TRBV5-6	TRBJ2-3	.	.	CASSLVTGVEDTQYF	TGTGCCAGCAGCTTGGTTACGGGGGTTGAAGATACGCAGTATTTT
15	TRBV4-1	TRBJ1-6	.	.	CASSQVTVTNSPLHF	TGCGCCAGCAGCCAGGTGACAGTAACCAATTCACCCCTCCACTTT
14	TRBV11-2	TRBJ2-3	.	.	CASSLGTSTDTQYF	TGTGCCAGCAGCTTAGGGACTAGCACAGATACGCAGTATTTT
15	TRBV28	TRBJ2-1	.	.	CASSLAGGGRDEQFF	TGTGCCAGCAGTTTAGCTGGCGGAGGGCGCGATGAGCAGTTCTTC